This T cell receptor beta chain was sequenced in a study of cytomegalovirus exposure and HLA in healthy donors. This PCR relied on a set of 60 Vbeta primers and 13 Jbeta primers. The protocol was immunoSEQ multiplex PCR, while the TCRdb copy is restricted to in-frame clones and leaves out a portion. The sample contains tens of thousands of clones, just under 75% of which appear only once. Regarding the study as a whole: Analyses of presence and absence presupposed an approximately uniform sequencing depth across donors. TCR beta sequences reportedly predicted most subjects' HLA-A and HLA-B alleles accurately. Another analysis was done later, and it associated 17,000 or so TCR beta sequences with HLA alleles at 0.05 false discovery rate.

This clone was seen a handful of times. What it binds is not known. The TCR comes from a young man in good health and CMV-seropositive. Specimen: PBMCs.

As DNA, the CDR3 is TGTGCCAGCAGCCTAGGTCGCGATGAAGCTTTCTTT. Its translation: CASSLGRDEAFF. This chain joins TRBV7-9 and TRBJ1-1, with D uncertain. Trimming cost V 5 bases and J 7 bases, with 11 bases left between them. This CDR3 contains 12 residues. CDR1 SEHNR and CDR2 FQNEAQ come from the germline V gene (reference sequence).